A single TCR beta chain is shown here with its context. No antigen is known for it. Per-base quality was not reported, and no clone a single base away is much larger than it. The data belong to a study of preoperative IRX-2 immunotherapy in early breast cancer (dated by TCRdb to about 2019). The library was built by means of the immunoSEQ multiplex PCR assay. Not all clones reach the TCRdb copy of this immuneACCESS table, which keeps in-frame sequences only. Checked studies attribute under half of the gap to unresolved V genes and leave the rest unexplained. This sample holds 32,000 or so clones; around 86% were observed only once. 2.5% of the sample goes to the ten largest clones. Read against the paper, the sample's treatment or condition label means: preoperative locoregional IRX-2 cytokine immunotherapy. The samples were obtained from a phase Ib study that tested preoperative, locoregional IRX-2 cytokine immunotherapy meant to prime immune responses. The donors were early-stage breast cancer patients who were given IRX-2 prior to surgery.

Based on the germline V gene (reference sequence), the CDR1 and CDR2 sequences are GTSNPN and SVGIG. The trim is 0 bases for V and 1 base for J, with a gap of 10 bases between the germline ends. The CDR3 numbers 15 residues from cysteine through phenylalanine. The retained sequence is limited to the CDR3, 45 bases, with the frame set at the first base. The TCR originated in a human donor with breast cancer. Recombination linked TRBV30 to TRBJ1-5; no D gene call is confident. The sample was lymph node tissue, taken from a patient treated with IRX-2 immunotherapy. The DNA is TGTGCCTGGAGTGTCAAGGGATGGAGCAATCAGCCCCAGCATTTT. It encodes CAWSVKGWSNQPQHF.